The entry that follows covers one T cell receptor (beta chain) sequence. The antigen remains unidentified. Other DNA sequences in this sample translate to the same CDR3. Sequencing was performed with immunoSEQ multiplex PCR; in TCRdb, only in-frame clones are kept and a portion is missing. Among some 2,000,000 clones, about 95% were seen once, and the ten largest hold 0.9% to 1.4%. Naivety among CD8 cells was defined by CD45RO negativity and positive CCR7 selection, thereby excluding terminally differentiated effector memory CD45RA+ cells. Only Caucasian adults living in Nashville, Tennessee served as donors. The sample comes from a study of shared clonotypes between healthy human individuals. Study-wide background: A donor's plate count was three for CD4 naive and three for CD4 memory; CD8 naive had two and CD8 memory one. Study observations and caveats: An anticipated effect of sequencing depth on clonotype sharing among donors was recognized. The study generally estimated greater richness for naive than memory subsets.

This receptor was taken from a man aged 18-30 years in good health. Sequencing was done on a sample of naive CD8+ T cells sorted from blood.

The CDR3 region is CASSPSGGETPYEQYF. As DNA, the CDR3 is TGTGCCAGCAGTCCCTCCGGCGGGGAAACCCCCTACGAGCAGTACTTC. This chain uses TRBV27 with TRBJ2-7, with TRBD2 as a possible D gene (6 bases). Germline V gene lookup returns CDR1 MNHEY and CDR2 SMNVEV (reference sequence). Between the trimmed V and J ends, which lost 5 bases and 2 bases, there was a span of 19 bases. This CDR3 region has 16 residues.